The 30 T cell receptor beta chains reported below all come from one sample, sequenced in a study of blood T cell repertoires in COVID-19. Measured with immunoSEQ multiplex PCR; TCRdb has only the in-frame clones, and not every one. This sample has about 120,000 clones, with less than 95% found just once. The sequenced sample consisted of peripheral blood. The receptors derive from a human donor with active COVID-19. The donor label of this sample is uncertain.

This clone was observed a single time. V gene TRBV10-3 combines with J gene TRBJ2-3, with 7 bases identical to TRBD1. CDR3 length equals 15 residues. V dropped 0 bases and J dropped 4; count of bases not matched to a gene: 4. Per the germline V gene, CDR1 is ENHRY and CDR2 is SYGVKD. The CDR3, as DNA: TGTGCCATCAGTGAGTCAGGGGGCGCGGCAGATACGCAGTATTTT. Translating gives CAISESGGAADTQYF.

The rearrangement uses TRBV19 and TRBJ1-1; TRBD1 agrees at 7 bases. CDR1 and CDR2 (germline): LNHDA, SQIVND (reference sequence). This CDR3 has 14 residues. V was clipped by 3 bases and J by 1 base; unmatched bases: 2. The CDR3 loop reads CASSMGTANTEAFF. In DNA, the CDR3 is TGTGCCAGTAGTATGGGGACAGCGAACACTGAAGCTTTCTTT.

V gene TRBV19 combines with J gene TRBJ1-3; 7 bases are a match to TRBD1. Germline CDR1 is LNHDA and CDR2 is SQIVND (reference sequence). Losses at the gene ends were 2 bases for V and 2 bases for J; bases not matched to a gene: 0. There are 14 residues in the CDR3. The CDR3 DNA reads as TGTGCCAGTAGTATACAGGGGGCTGGAAACACCATATATTTT. This gives the protein CASSIQGAGNTIYF.

The chain employs TRBV2 and TRBJ1-5; TRBD1 matches 7 bases. V lost 6 bases and J lost 6; bases outside the gene matches: 2. Germline CDR1 and CDR2: SNHLY and FYNNEI. The CDR3 is 12 residues long. CDR3 sequence: CASRGGGQPQHF. CDR3 nucleotides: TGTGCCAGCAGAGGGGGCGGTCAGCCCCAGCATTTT.

The V call is TRBV4-1, the J call TRBJ1-4; D is uncertain. The CDR3 extends over 15 amino acids. The ends were cut back, 2 bases at V and 8 bases at J, with 15 bases in the middle. Germline CDR1 MGHRA, CDR2 YSYEKL. CDR3 protein: CASSQRVSRWEKLFF. Written as DNA, the CDR3 is TGCGCCAGCAGCCAACGGGTCTCCCGATGGGAAAAACTGTTTTTT.

The gene calls are TRBV28 and TRBJ2-3, with 7 bases matching TRBD2. Germline V gives CDR1 MDHEN, CDR2 SYDVKM. Trimming removed 0 bases from V and 6 bases from J; junction bases left unmatched: 6. The CDR3 contains 15 residues. In DNA form, the CDR3 reads TGTGCCAGCAGTTTATGGGGCGGGGGATCGGATACGCAGTATTTT. Residues: CASSLWGGGSDTQYF.

The gene calls are TRBV25-1 and TRBJ2-2; 9 bases fit TRBD1. CDR1 is MGHDK and CDR2 is SYGVNS in the germline V gene. The CDR3 spans 13 residues. With 6 bases clipped from V and 7 bases from J, the junction kept 3 bases outside the gene matches. CDR3 sequence (DNA): TGTGCCAGCAGCCGGGACAGGGTCGGGGAGCTGTTTTTT. Translated: CASSRDRVGELFF.

This chain joins TRBV19 and TRBJ1-2; 8 bases align to TRBD1. The germline V gene has CDR1 LNHDA and CDR2 SQIVND (reference sequence). This CDR3 contains 15 residues. Unmatched junction bases numbered 13, after V lost 5 bases and J lost 8 bases. CDR3 protein: CASSPATGDSWGYTF. The DNA of the CDR3 is TGTGCCAGTAGTCCGGCGACAGGGGATTCGTGGGGCTACACCTTC.

The V call is TRBV7-9, the J call TRBJ1-1; possible D gene TRBD1, 5 bases. The V end was cut by 4 bases, the J end by 1 base, with 13 bases between. This CDR3 contains 15 residues. In germline, CDR1 is SEHNR, CDR2 FQNEAQ (reference sequence). The CDR3 DNA reads as TGTGCCAGCAGCTACAGGCAAGTCTCGAACACTGAAGCTTTCTTT. It is translated as CASSYRQVSNTEAFF.

The V call is TRBV28, the J call TRBJ1-2, with D hard to call. The CDR3 extends over 12 amino acids. The germline V and J ends were trimmed by 2 bases and 5 bases, with 6 bases remaining between them. CDR1 and CDR2 (germline): MDHEN, SYDVKM. The CDR3 nucleotides read TGTGCCAGCAGTTTAACAGTTTATGGCTACACCTTC. It yields the protein CASSLTVYGYTF.

The chain recombines TRBV21-1 with TRBJ1-4; whether TRBD1, the table's D call, matches the DNA was not checked. TRBV21-1 is tagged as a pseudogene. The CDR3 runs to 18 residues. CDR3 DNA sequence: TGTGCCAGCAGCAAAGTAGTGGCAGGGTCGAAAACTAATGAAAAACTGTTTTTT. This translates into CASSKVVAGSKTNEKLFF.

V is TRBV28 and J is TRBJ2-1; 9 nucleotides agree with TRBD2. The CDR3 loop spans 15 amino acids. After removal of 3 bases from V and 9 bases from J, the junction contained 9 bases not matched to a gene. Germline V CDR1 and CDR2: MDHEN, SYDVKM. Here the CDR3 reads CASSLAGGDLFEQFF. Here the CDR3 DNA reads TGTGCCAGCAGTTTGGCGGGGGGGGACCTTTTTGAGCAGTTCTTC.

The V and J genes are TRBV4-3 and TRBJ2-7; no firm D call. Trimming cost V 0 bases and J 4 bases, with 7 bases left between them. Looked up from germline, CDR1 is LGHNA and CDR2 is YSLEER. This CDR3 is built from 13 residues. CDR3 DNA: TGCGCCAGCAGCCAAGATGTGAGGTACGAGCAGTACTTC. This sequence encodes CASSQDVRYEQYF.

The rearrangement links TRBV19 to TRBJ2-7, with TRBD2 as a possible D gene (6 bases). V was clipped by 3 bases and J by 6 bases, with 15 bases between them. The CDR3 extends over 14 amino acids. Looked up from germline, CDR1 is LNHDA and CDR2 is SQIVND (reference sequence). CDR3 coding DNA: TGTGCCAGTAGTATGGGGCAGGGTAGCGGCGAGCAGTACTTC. Residues: CASSMGQGSGEQYF. The variable domain in full, with the rest retrieved from reference TRBV19 and TRBJ2-7, is DGGITQSPKYLFRKEGQNVTLSCEQNLNHDAMYWYRQDPGQGLRLIYYSQIVNDFQKGDIAEGYSVSREKKESFPLTVTSAQKNPTAFYLCASSMGQGSGEQYFGPGTRLTVT.

The chain couples TRBV28 to TRBJ2-1, with 10 bases identical to TRBD2. The CDR3 is 15 amino acids. Losses at the gene ends were 8 bases for V and 4 bases for J; bases not matched to a gene: 8. The germline V gene encodes CDR1 MDHEN and CDR2 SYDVKM. The CDR3 here is CASRKPSGGYNEQFF. For the CDR3, the DNA is TGTGCCAGCCGAAAACCTAGCGGGGGTTACAATGAGCAGTTCTTC.

The chain links TRBV3-1 (or the pseudogene TRBV3-2) to TRBJ1-2; tentatively, D is TRBD1 (6 bases). CDR1 is LGHDT, CDR2 YNNKEL, per germline (reference sequence). Between the trimmed V and J ends, which lost 5 bases and 7 bases, there was a span of 14 bases. The CDR3 runs 13 residues. CDR3 sequence reads: CASSEGGVSGYTF. The CDR3, as DNA: TGTGCCAGCAGCGAAGGGGGGGTCAGTGGCTACACCTTC.

The V gene is TRBV27, the J gene TRBJ2-7; 9 nucleotides align to TRBD1. Per the germline V gene, CDR1 is MNHEY and CDR2 is SMNVEV (reference sequence). V was clipped by 3 bases and J by 5 bases; unmatched bases: 5. The CDR3 is 14 residues long. The CDR3 sequence is CASSFPGQGHEQYF. CDR3 DNA: TGTGCCAGCAGTTTTCCGGGACAGGGTCACGAGCAGTACTTC.

The chain links TRBV24-1 to TRBJ2-1; the D gene is possibly TRBD2 (6 bases). CDR3 length equals 14 residues. CDR1 and CDR2 (germline): KGHDR, SFDVKD. The V and J ends lost 0 bases and 6 bases respectively, with 8 bases between them. CDR3 bases: TGTGCCACCAGTGATTTGGGGACTTTCAATGAGCAGTTCTTC. Protein product: CATSDLGTFNEQFF.

The chain recombines TRBV6-5 with TRBJ2-1; D is unresolved. CDR3 length: 15 residues. Germline values: CDR1 MNHEY, CDR2 SVGAGI. V shed 2 bases and J shed 0 bases, with 8 bases lying between them. For the CDR3, the DNA is TGTGCCAGCAGTTACGCGGCGAGCTCCTACAATGAGCAGTTCTTC. It is translated as CASSYAASSYNEQFF.

This clone was found once. The CDR3 loop is CAISAPTGNSYGYTF. In DNA, the CDR3 is TGTGCCATCAGTGCCCCGACGGGGAATAGCTATGGCTACACCTTC. The V and J genes are TRBV10-3 and TRBJ1-2; D unclear. Germline CDR1 reads ENHRY; CDR2 reads SYGVKD. With 4 bases removed from V and 4 bases from J, the gap between germline ends came to 16 bases. This CDR3 has 15 residues.

This chain joins TRBV9 and TRBJ1-1; 9 nucleotides match TRBD1. The germline V gene has CDR1 SGDLS and CDR2 YYNGEE. V lost 3 bases, J lost 7 bases, and 10 bases stayed unmatched. This CDR3 is 15 amino acids long. The CDR3 region is CASSGNLDRGVEAFF. CDR3 nucleotide sequence: TGTGCCAGCAGCGGCAACCTCGACAGGGGGGTTGAAGCTTTCTTT.

V is TRBV5-4 and J is TRBJ2-1, with 13 bases lining up with TRBD2. V lost 3 bases to trimming and J lost 5 bases; unmatched junction nucleotides: 5. The germline gives CDR1 SGHNT, CDR2 YYREEE (reference sequence). The CDR3 extends over 16 amino acids. The CDR3 nucleotides are TGTGCCAGCAGCTACGAACTAGCGGGGGGGAACAATGAGCAGTTCTTC. Amino acid sequence: CASSYELAGGNNEQFF.

This clone came up once. The chain uses TRBV5-4 and TRBJ2-5; TRBD1 matches at 7 bases. The germline V gene encodes CDR1 SGHNT and CDR2 YYREEE (reference sequence). The CDR3 length is 14 residues. V lost 5 bases and J lost 1; bases outside the gene matches: 5. CDR3: CASSSDRVQETQYF. CDR3 nucleotides: TGTGCCAGCAGTTCCGACAGGGTCCAAGAGACCCAGTACTTC.

V and J are TRBV19 and TRBJ1-3, with D perhaps TRBD1 (6 bases). Trimming stripped 6 bases from V and 0 bases from J, with 12 bases between. The CDR3 totals 15 residues. Germline V gene lookup returns CDR1 LNHDA and CDR2 SQIVND (reference sequence). Written as DNA, the CDR3 is TGTGCCAGTAGGGTGGGGGGGGCCTCTGGAAACACCATATATTTT. Translating gives CASRVGGASGNTIYF.

The genes are TRBV27 and TRBJ1-2, with TRBD1 matching over 7 bases. The CDR3 loop spans 13 amino acids. Germline loops: CDR1 MNHEY, CDR2 SMNVEV (reference sequence). V was pared by 3 bases and J by 8 bases, with 6 bases of the junction left unmatched. The CDR3 spells CASSFDRVSGYTF. The CDR3 nucleotides are TGTGCCAGCAGTTTTGACAGGGTGAGCGGCTACACCTTC.

The CDR3 region has the DNA TGTGCCAGCAGCTTTAGGACAGGGGGCTCTGGCTACACCTTC. The encoded protein is CASSFRTGGSGYTF. This rearrangement joins TRBV7-9 to TRBJ1-2; 11 nucleotides agree with TRBD1. V was clipped by 3 bases and J by 7 bases; unmatched bases: 4. The germline CDR1 and CDR2 sequences are SEHNR and FQNEAQ (reference sequence). This CDR3 has 14 residues.

This clone was counted once. CDR3 nucleotides: TGCGCCAGCAGCTCCTCCTTGACAGGGAGGAACACTGAAGCTTTCTTT. Its translation is CASSSSLTGRNTEAFF. This rearrangement joins TRBV5-1 to TRBJ1-1, with TRBD1 identical over 7 bases. This CDR3 is 16 amino acids long. Per germline, CDR1 SGHRS and CDR2 YFSETQ. V was clipped by 3 bases and J by 1 base; unmatched bases: 9.

The chain couples TRBV5-1 to TRBJ2-7; possible D gene TRBD1, 5 bases. Germline V gene lookup returns CDR1 SGHRS and CDR2 YFSETQ. Trimming shortened V by 4 bases and J by 3 bases, and 14 bases separated the two germline ends. CDR3 size: 14 residues. CDR3 sequence: CASSSTDSFYEQYF. The CDR3 DNA sequence: TGCGCCAGCAGCAGTACAGACAGTTTCTACGAGCAGTACTTC.

This chain links TRBV6-5 with TRBJ2-5; D is perhaps TRBD2 (5 bases). The V end was cut by 7 bases, the J end by 5 bases, with 20 bases between. The CDR3 covers 15 residues. Germline assignment: CDR1 MNHEY and CDR2 SVGAGI. In DNA, the CDR3 is TGTGCCAGCACACCATTCGGGGTTTCGGCGGAGACCCAGTACTTC. Translating gives CASTPFGVSAETQYF.

CDR3 coding DNA: TGCGCCAGCAGCTTGGCCGGGGAGCACCAAGAGACCCAGTACTTC. Translating gives CASSLAGEHQETQYF. V gene TRBV5-1 combines with J gene TRBJ2-5, with a possible D match to TRBD2 (5 bases). Germline loops: CDR1 SGHRS, CDR2 YFSETQ. The CDR3 extends over 15 amino acids. The V end was cut by 0 bases, the J end by 0 bases, with 9 bases between. Filled out from reference TRBV5-1 and TRBJ2-5, the complete variable domain reads KAGVTQTPRYLIKTRGQQVTLSCSPISGHRSVSWYQQTPGQGLQFLFEYFSETQRNKGNFPGRFSGRQFSNSRSEMNVSTLELGDSALYLCASSLAGEHQETQYFGPGTRLLVL.